The table lists the clone carrying this TCR beta chain with a few counts. Its matching antigen is unknown. UMIs and a universal primer site were added when TCR cDNA was made by 5'RACE template switching. MiXCR, applied by TCRdb to the 5' RACE reads, yields one record per CDR3 protein. This sample has about 330,000 distinct CDR3 sequences; roughly 8.4% occur once, and the top ten carry 15% to 20%. This sample was taken from a study of T cells after yellow fever vaccination. Study outcomes and limitations: Subsequent booster samples again held most clones from primary vaccination (under 98% CD4, approximately 85% CD8). Peaking on day 5 versus 15, the secondary response was faster but weaker. The CD4 and CD8 compartments had a small share of their clonotypes in common.

Germline V gene lookup returns CDR1 LGHNA and CDR2 YSLEER. The V gene lost 3 bases and the J gene lost 1 base, with 14 bases spanning the gap. This CDR3 is built from 16 residues. The chain has TRBV4-3 and TRBJ2-3; tentative D call: TRBD2 (6 bases). Specimen: PBMCs, collected roughly seven weeks after the first yellow fever vaccination. The sequence was collected from a man aged 18 to 35 who received the YFV17D yellow fever vaccine. The CDR3 sequence is CASSQGDGGGTDTQYF. The DNA of the CDR3 is TGCGCCAGCAGCCAGGGGGACGGCGGGGGCACAGATACGCAGTATTTT.